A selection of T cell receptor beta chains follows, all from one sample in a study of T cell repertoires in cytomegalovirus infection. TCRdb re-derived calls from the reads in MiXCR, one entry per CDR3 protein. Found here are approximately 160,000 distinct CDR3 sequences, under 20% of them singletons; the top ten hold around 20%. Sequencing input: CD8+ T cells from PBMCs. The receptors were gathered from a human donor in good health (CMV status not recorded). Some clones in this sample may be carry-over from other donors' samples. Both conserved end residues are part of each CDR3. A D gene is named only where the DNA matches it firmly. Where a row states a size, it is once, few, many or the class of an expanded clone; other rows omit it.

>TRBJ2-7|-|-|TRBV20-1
CSARELAGSYEQYF
TGCAGTGCTAGAGAGTTAGCTGGCTCCTACGAGCAGTACTTC
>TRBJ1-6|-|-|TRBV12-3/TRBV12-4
CASRDGFSNSPLHF
TGTGCCAGCAGGGACGGGTTTTCTAATTCACCCCTCCACTTT
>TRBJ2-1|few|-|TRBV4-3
CASSQDGHNEQFF
TGCGCCAGCAGCCAAGATGGGCACAATGAGCAGTTCTTC
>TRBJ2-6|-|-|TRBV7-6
CASSLARQGHSGANVLTF
TGTGCCAGCAGCTTAGCGCGGCAGGGGCACTCTGGGGCCAACGTCCTGACTTTC
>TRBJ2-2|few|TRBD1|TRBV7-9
CASSLSTGDTGELFF
TGTGCCAGCAGCTTAAGTACAGGGGATACCGGGGAGCTGTTTTTT
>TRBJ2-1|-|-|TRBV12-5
CASGLADGNNEQFF
TGTGCTAGTGGTTTAGCGGATGGGAACAATGAGCAGTTCTTC
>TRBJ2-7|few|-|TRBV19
CASSIVPGEINEQYF
TGTGCCAGTAGTATTGTACCGGGCGAAATAAACGAGCAGTACTTC
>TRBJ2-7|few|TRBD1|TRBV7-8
CASSFPRTGASYEQYF
TGTGCCAGCAGCTTCCCACGGACAGGGGCTTCCTACGAGCAGTACTTC
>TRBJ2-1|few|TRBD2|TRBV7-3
CASSSGTSHEQFF
TGTGCCAGCAGCTCGGGGACTAGCCATGAGCAGTTCTTC
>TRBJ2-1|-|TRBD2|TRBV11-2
CASSLGPSGRQDEQFF
TGTGCCAGCAGCTTAGGTCCTAGCGGGAGACAAGATGAGCAGTTCTTC
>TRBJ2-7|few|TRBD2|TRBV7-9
CASSPEGDLGGRSYEQYF
TGTGCCAGCAGCCCTGAAGGGGACCTGGGAGGGAGGAGCTACGAGCAGTACTTC
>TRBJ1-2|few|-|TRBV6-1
CDSGTGQNYGYTF
TGCGACAGCGGAACTGGACAGAACTATGGCTACACCTTC
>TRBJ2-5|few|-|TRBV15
CATSIRLQETQYF
TGTGCCACCAGCATAAGGCTACAAGAGACCCAGTACTTC
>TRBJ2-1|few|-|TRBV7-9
CASSVIREAYNEQFF
TGTGCCAGCAGCGTCATCCGGGAAGCCTACAATGAGCAGTTCTTC
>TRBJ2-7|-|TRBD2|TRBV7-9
CASSDSPLAGGDEQYF
TGTGCCAGCAGCGATTCCCCCCTAGCGGGAGGGGACGAGCAGTACTTC
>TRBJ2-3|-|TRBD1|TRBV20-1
CSAREPYRGHGTDTQYF
TGCAGTGCTCGAGAACCGTACAGGGGGCATGGCACAGATACGCAGTATTTT
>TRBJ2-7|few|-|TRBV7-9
CAGAGPRREQYF
TGTGCCGGCGCGGGGCCGCGCCGCGAGCAGTACTTC
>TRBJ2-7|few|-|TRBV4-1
CASSQSSSGREQYF
TGCGCCAGCAGCCAAAGTTCCTCGGGTCGCGAGCAGTACTTC
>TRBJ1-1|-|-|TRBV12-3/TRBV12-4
CASSQGMKAFF
TGTGCCAGCAGTCAGGGGATGAAAGCTTTCTTT
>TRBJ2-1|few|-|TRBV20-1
CSGGDLVGNEQFF
TGCAGTGGGGGGGACTTAGTGGGAAATGAGCAGTTCTTC
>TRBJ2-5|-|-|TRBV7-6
CASSLGPGAGEAQYF
TGTGCCAGCAGCTTAGGGCCCGGGGCCGGAGAGGCCCAGTACTTC
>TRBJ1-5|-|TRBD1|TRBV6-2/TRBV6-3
CASRPGQGGQPQHF
TGTGCCAGCCGCCCGGGCCAGGGGGGACAGCCCCAGCATTTT
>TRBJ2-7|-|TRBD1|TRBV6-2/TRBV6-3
CASSYSRDRGYEQYF
TGTGCCAGCAGTTACTCCCGGGACAGGGGCTACGAGCAGTACTTC
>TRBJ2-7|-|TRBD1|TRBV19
CASSADRTEQYF
TGTGCCAGTAGTGCGGACAGGACCGAGCAGTACTTC
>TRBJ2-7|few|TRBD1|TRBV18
CASSPPDRTHEQYF
TGTGCCAGCTCACCACCGGACAGGACCCACGAGCAGTACTTC
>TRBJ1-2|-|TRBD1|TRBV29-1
CSVGARDSQFLTYGYTF
TGCAGCGTTGGTGCCAGGGACAGTCAATTTCTAACCTATGGCTACACCTTC
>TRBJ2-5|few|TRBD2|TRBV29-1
CSVEGLAGALQETQYF
TGCAGCGTGGAGGGTCTGGCGGGAGCCCTTCAAGAGACCCAGTACTTC
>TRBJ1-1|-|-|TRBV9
CASSPTGARNTEAFF
TGTGCCAGCAGCCCCACGGGAGCACGGAACACTGAAGCTTTCTTT
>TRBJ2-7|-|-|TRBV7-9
CASSLGPRGEQYF
TGTGCCAGCAGCTTAGGGCCTCGGGGCGAGCAGTACTTC
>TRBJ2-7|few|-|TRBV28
CASSSPFDKLPYEQYF
TGTGCCAGCAGTTCTCCTTTTGACAAGCTGCCCTACGAGCAGTACTTC
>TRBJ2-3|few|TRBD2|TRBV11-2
CASRTPRTSNGTDTQYF
TGTGCCAGCAGGACCCCGAGGACTAGCAATGGCACAGATACGCAGTATTTT
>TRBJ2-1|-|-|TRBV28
CASSRDRPNEQFF
TGTGCCAGCAGTCGGGACCGCCCCAATGAGCAGTTCTTC
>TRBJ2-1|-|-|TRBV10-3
CASAIGSNEQFF
TGTGCCTCGGCGATAGGGAGTAATGAGCAGTTCTTC